This TCR beta chain was sequenced in a study of T-cell memory formation after mild COVID-19. Study in general: Largely donor-specific TCR clusters were found. Study findings and constraints: For second-wave clones that peaked at day 37, SARS-CoV-2 specificity went unverified. Cross-reactive memory apparently joined, as some responding clones appeared in pre-infection memory.

On this clonotype itself: Its antigen is not known.

Germline loops: CDR1 DFQATT, CDR2 SNEGSKA (reference sequence). The junction had 10 bases not matched to a gene; V was cut back by 5 bases and J by 6 bases. This CDR3 region has 14 residues. One entry per CDR3 protein, called by TCRdb with MiXCR from the 5' RACE reads. The sample yields around 250,000 distinct CDR3 sequences, more than 8% seen once. The origin of this receptor is a man aged 18 to 30 who had mild COVID-19 (a few samples of this study predate the infection). Cell type and time point are not known. This chain uses TRBV20-1 with TRBJ1-1; TRBD1 aligns across 9 bases. The sequenced sample was PBMCs or a T cell subset sorted from them (not recorded which). CDR3 loop: CSAETGGRISEAFF. DNA of the CDR3: TGCAGTGCTGAGACAGGGGGGAGAATCTCTGAAGCTTTCTTT.